The following is a T cell receptor (beta chain) sequence with its context. The clone's antigen remains unknown. Sequence at one end of the junction differs from germline and may be a read error. TCRbeta-specific cDNA was reverse-transcribed from approximately 460 ng total RNA using a constant-region primer and ProtoScript II reverse transcriptase. The TCRbeta libraries were prepared through three rounds of nested multiplex PCR following a slightly modified ARM-PCR procedure. The first two PCR rounds used multiplex TRBV1-TRBV30 forward primers with a Cbeta reverse primer, each for roughly 10 cycles. A final 25-cycle PCR with Deep VentR polymerase added sample barcodes and Illumina adapters. Before sequencing, amplicons of 200-500 bp were gel-purified using a QIAquick gel extraction kit. An Illumina HiSeq 2500 was used to sequence the TCRbeta amplicons, generating 250-bp paired-end reads. The authors processed their data as follows. Reads were quality-trimmed with Trimmomatic v0.33, and paired reads were merged with FLASH v1.2.11 to recover full CDR3 sequences. V, D and J germline segments were assigned to the rearranged TCRbeta sequences by MiGEC v1.2.1b. Clonotype statistics and Shannon-Wiener diversity indices were calculated with VDJtools v1.0.0. To reduce sampling bias, subsequent analyses other than the diversity analysis used only the 250 most abundant clonotypes in each sample. TCRdb reran the public reads through fastp at Q25 and MiXCR, keeping productive beta chains. Entries are consolidated by CDR3 protein sequence, retaining the most common genes and DNA. The V and J calls shown here were made by TCRdb, not taken from the authors' results. This sample is represented by 250,000 to 400,000 distinct CDR3 sequences; approximately 65% of them were singletons. The ten largest clones represent roughly 9% of the sample.

These data originate in a study of tumor-infiltrating lymphocytes in primary liver carcinoma (dated by TCRdb to about 2017). With regard to the full study: A few patients with histopathologically diagnosed primary liver carcinoma underwent surgical resection in China between 2015 and March 2016. High reproducibility was observed for the technical replicate repertoires, with mean shared-clone rates near 0.89 and correlation coefficients above 0.95. Each sample produced roughly 3.5 to 8 million productive TCRbeta reads, and read depth showed no significant difference between tissue types. A total of 35 or so specimens from 5 patients went through TCRbeta repertoire sequencing, namely 25 tumor regions, 5 adjacent noncancerous liver tissues and 5 peripheral blood samples. The five patients, three men and two women aged 30 to 69 years, had hepatocellular carcinoma (four) or combined HCC and intrahepatic cholangiocarcinoma (one). The tumors of the five patients were staged as T1-T3 N0M0, with maximum diameters ranging from about 4 to 11 cm. TCRbeta repertoire sequencing, expression microarrays and whole-exome sequencing were combined in the study across five regions of each liver tumor, with adjacent normal tissue and blood also included.

CDR1 SGHAT and CDR2 FQNNGV were looked up in the germline V gene. The CDR3 runs 14 amino acids, cysteine and phenylalanine included. The DNA shown is the 42-base CDR3, in frame from base 1. Study-level results and caveats: With just 4 or 5 patients in the study, the authors point out that the findings should be validated in a larger study. Because sequencing covered only the TCR beta chain and unpaired alpha chains were not captured, true repertoire diversity is likely underestimated. A significantly larger repertoire fraction was made up by the top 250 clones in tumors than in blood (p = 0.039). Because the samples were bulk and unsorted, CD4+ and CD8+ T cell repertoires could not be compared. Repertoire overlap was higher between tumor regions (mean about 36%) than tumor-adjacent (approximately 17%) or tumor-blood (14%) pairs, consistent with antigen-driven expansion.

RNA from unsorted whole blood was extracted with TRIzol reagent, and germline DNA was obtained with the DNeasy Blood & Tissue kit. At the time of sampling, the patients were treatment-naive and had chronic HBV infection. Before surgery, four milliliters of peripheral blood were drawn into K2EDTA tubes. The rearrangement combines TRBV11-2 with TRBJ1-2; TRBD1 lines up with 8 middle nucleotides. The sequence came from a man aged 40-50 years with primary liver carcinoma and hepatitis B virus infection. The sample consisted of peripheral blood. The CDR3 here reads CVSNLTDRADGYTF. The DNA sequence is TGTGTCAGCAACTTAACGGACAGGGCGGATGGCTACACCTTC.